This T cell receptor (beta chain) is from a study of blood T cell repertoires in COVID-19. Data came from immunoSEQ multiplex PCR; TCRdb stores just in-frame clones and leaves some out. The table has some 50,000 clones, roughly 84% seen once. The CDR3 runs 14 residues. CDR1 and CDR2 (germline): SGHAT, FQDESV (reference sequence). Trimming removed 3 bases at V and 7 bases at J, with 13 bases between. This chain connects TRBV11-1 to TRBJ2-1; D not certain. Material: peripheral blood. This receptor was identified in a human donor in a cohort sampled during active COVID-19. The chain's CDR3 is CASSLSATPNEQFF. The CDR3 region has the DNA TGTGCCAGCAGCTTGAGCGCCACCCCGAATGAGCAGTTCTTC.